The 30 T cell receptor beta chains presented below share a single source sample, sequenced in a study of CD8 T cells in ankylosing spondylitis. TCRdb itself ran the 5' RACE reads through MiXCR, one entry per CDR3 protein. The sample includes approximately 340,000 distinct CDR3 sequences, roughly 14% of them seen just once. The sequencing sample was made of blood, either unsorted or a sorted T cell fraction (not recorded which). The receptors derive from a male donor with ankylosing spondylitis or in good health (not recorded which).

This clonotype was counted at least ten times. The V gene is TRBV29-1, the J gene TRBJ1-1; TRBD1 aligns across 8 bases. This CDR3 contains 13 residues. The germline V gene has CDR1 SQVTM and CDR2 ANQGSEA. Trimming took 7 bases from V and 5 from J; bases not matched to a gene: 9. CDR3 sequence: CSAATGGATEAFF. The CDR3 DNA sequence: TGCAGCGCCGCAACAGGGGGAGCGACTGAAGCTTTCTTT.

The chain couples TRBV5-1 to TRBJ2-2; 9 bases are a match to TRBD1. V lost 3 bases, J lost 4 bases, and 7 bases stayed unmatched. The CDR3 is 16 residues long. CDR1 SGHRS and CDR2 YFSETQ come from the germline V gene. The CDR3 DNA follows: TGCGCCAGCAGCTCACGGACAGGGGCGGGCACCGGGGAGCTGTTTTTT. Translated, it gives CASSSRTGAGTGELFF.

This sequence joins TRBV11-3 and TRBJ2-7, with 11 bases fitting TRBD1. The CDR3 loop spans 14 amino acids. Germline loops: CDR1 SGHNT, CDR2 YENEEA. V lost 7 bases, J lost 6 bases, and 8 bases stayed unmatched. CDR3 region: CASTNLGTGGEQYF. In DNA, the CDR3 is TGTGCCAGCACCAATTTAGGGACAGGGGGCGAGCAGTACTTC.

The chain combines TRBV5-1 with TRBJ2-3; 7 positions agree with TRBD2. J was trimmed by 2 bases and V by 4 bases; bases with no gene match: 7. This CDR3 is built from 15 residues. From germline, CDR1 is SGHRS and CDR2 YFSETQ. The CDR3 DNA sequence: TGCGCCAGCAGCATAACTAGCGCCCCCACAGATACGCAGTATTTT. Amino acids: CASSITSAPTDTQYF.

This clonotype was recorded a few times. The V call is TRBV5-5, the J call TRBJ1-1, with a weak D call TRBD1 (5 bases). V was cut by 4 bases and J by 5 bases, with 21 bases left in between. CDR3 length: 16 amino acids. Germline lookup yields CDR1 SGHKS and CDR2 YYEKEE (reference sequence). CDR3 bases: TGTGCCAGCAGCGGGACTGGGGGGGGAAGTGGGACTGAAGCTTTCTTT. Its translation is CASSGTGGGSGTEAFF.

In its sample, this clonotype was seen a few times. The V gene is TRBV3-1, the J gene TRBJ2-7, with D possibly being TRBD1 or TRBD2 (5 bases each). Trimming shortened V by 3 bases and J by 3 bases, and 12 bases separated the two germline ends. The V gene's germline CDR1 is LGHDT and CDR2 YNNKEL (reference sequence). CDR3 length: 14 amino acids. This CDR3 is CASSHGGEGYEQYF. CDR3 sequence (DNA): TGTGCCAGCAGCCATGGGGGAGAGGGCTACGAGCAGTACTTC.

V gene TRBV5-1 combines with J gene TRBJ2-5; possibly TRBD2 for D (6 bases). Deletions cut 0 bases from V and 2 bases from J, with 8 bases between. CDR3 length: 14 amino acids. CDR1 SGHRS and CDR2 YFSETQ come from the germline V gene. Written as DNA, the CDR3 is TGCGCCAGCAGCTTGGAGGGACTTCAAGAGACCCAGTACTTC. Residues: CASSLEGLQETQYF. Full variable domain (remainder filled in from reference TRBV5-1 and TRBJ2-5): KAGVTQTPRYLIKTRGQQVTLSCSPISGHRSVSWYQQTPGQGLQFLFEYFSETQRNKGNFPGRFSGRQFSNSRSEMNVSTLELGDSALYLCASSLEGLQETQYFGPGTRLLVL.

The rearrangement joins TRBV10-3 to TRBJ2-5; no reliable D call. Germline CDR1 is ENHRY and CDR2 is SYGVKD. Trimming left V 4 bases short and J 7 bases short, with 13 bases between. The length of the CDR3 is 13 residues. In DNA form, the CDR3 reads TGTGCCATCAGTGTTGGTAGCACGGGGACCCAGTACTTC. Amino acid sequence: CAISVGSTGTQYF.

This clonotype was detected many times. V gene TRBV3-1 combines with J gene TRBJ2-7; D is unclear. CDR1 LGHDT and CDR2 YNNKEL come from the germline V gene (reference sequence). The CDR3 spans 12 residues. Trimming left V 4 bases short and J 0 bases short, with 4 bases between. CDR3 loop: CASSRYSYEQYF. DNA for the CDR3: TGTGCCAGCAGCCGATACTCCTACGAGCAGTACTTC.

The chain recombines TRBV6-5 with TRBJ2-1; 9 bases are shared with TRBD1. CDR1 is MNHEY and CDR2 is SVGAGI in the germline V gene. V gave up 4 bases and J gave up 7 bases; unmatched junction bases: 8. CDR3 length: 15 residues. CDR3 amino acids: CASSSNRQGGNEQFF. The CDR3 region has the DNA TGTGCCAGCAGTTCGAATAGACAGGGGGGGAATGAGCAGTTCTTC.

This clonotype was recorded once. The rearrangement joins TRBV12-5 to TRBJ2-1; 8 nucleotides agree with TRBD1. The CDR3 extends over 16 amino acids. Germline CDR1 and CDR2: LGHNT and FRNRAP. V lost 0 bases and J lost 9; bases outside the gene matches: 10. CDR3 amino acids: CASGLVLQGARVEQFF. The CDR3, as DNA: TGTGCTAGTGGTTTGGTACTCCAGGGGGCGCGAGTTGAGCAGTTCTTC.

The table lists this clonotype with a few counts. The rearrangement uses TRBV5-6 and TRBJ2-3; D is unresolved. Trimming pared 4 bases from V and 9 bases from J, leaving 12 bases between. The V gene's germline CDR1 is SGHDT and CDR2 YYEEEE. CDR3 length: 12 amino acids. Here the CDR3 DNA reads TGTGCCAGCAGCGCCTTTGTAGACACGCAGTATTTT. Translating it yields CASSAFVDTQYF.

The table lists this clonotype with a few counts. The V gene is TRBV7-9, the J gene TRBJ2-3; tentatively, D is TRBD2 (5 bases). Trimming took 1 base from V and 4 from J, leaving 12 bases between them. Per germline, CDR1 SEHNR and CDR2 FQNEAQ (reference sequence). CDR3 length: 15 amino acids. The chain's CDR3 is CASSLGGIVADTQYF. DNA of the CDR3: TGTGCCAGCAGCTTAGGAGGGATAGTGGCAGATACGCAGTATTTT.

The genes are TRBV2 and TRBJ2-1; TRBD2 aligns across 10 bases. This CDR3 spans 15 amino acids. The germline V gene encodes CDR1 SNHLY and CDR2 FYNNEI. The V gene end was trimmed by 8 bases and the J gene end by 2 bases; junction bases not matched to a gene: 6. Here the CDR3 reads CASGAAGGAYNEQFF. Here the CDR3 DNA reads TGTGCCAGCGGGGCAGCGGGAGGGGCCTACAATGAGCAGTTCTTC.

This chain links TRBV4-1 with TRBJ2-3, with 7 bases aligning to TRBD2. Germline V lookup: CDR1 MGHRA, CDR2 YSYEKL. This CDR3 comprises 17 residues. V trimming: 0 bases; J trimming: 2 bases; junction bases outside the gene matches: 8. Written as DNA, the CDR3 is TGCGCCAGCAGCCAAGATGGCCATAGCGGGTACACAGATACGCAGTATTTT. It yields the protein CASSQDGHSGYTDTQYF.

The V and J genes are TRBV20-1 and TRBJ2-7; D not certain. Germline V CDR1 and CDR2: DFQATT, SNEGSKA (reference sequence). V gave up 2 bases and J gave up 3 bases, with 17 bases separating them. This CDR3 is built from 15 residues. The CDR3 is CSARRDWDKSYEQYF. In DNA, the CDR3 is TGCAGTGCTAGACGCGACTGGGATAAGAGCTACGAGCAGTACTTC.

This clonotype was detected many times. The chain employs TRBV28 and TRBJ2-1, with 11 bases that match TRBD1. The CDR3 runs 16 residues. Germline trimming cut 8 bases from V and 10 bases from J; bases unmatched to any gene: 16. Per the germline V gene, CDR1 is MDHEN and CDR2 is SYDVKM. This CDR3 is CASHEFKGQGAVEQFF. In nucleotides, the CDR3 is TGTGCCAGCCATGAGTTTAAAGGACAGGGGGCTGTAGAGCAGTTCTTC.

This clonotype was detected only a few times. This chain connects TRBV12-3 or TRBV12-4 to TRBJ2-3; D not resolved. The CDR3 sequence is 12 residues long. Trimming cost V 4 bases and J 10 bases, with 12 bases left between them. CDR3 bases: TGTGCCAGCAGTTCCTCACTTTGGGCGCAGTATTTT. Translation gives CASSSSLWAQYF.

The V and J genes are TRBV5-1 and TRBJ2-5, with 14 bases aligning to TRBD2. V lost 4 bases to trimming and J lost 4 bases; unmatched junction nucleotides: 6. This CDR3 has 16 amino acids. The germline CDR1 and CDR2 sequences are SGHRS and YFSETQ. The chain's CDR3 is CASSPGLAGARETQYF. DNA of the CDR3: TGCGCCAGCAGCCCGGGACTAGCGGGGGCCCGAGAGACCCAGTACTTC. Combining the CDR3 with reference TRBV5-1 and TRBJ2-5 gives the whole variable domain KAGVTQTPRYLIKTRGQQVTLSCSPISGHRSVSWYQQTPGQGLQFLFEYFSETQRNKGNFPGRFSGRQFSNSRSEMNVSTLELGDSALYLCASSPGLAGARETQYFGPGTRLLVL.

CDR3 bases: TGTGCCAGCAGCGCCCTAGCGGGAGTTGGGAACATTCAGTACTTC. It specifies CASSALAGVGNIQYF. V and J are TRBV7-2 and TRBJ2-4; 10 nucleotides align to TRBD2. Germline CDR1 is SGHTA and CDR2 is FQGNSA. This CDR3 has 15 residues. Trimming cost V 5 bases and J 7 bases; bases outside gene matches: 8.

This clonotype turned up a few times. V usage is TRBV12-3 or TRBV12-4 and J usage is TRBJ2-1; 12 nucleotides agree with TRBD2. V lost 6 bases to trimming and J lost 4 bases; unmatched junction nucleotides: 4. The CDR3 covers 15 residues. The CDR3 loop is CASREGTSGYNEQFF. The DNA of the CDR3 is TGTGCCAGCAGGGAGGGGACTAGCGGGTACAATGAGCAGTTCTTC.

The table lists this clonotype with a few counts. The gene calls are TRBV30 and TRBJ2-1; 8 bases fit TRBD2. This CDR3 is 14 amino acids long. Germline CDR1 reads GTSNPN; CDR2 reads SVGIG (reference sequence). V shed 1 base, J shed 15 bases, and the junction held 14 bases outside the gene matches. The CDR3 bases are TGTGCCTGGAGTGATAGAGGCTATGGCGCGGGGGGGTTCTTC. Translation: CAWSDRGYGAGGFF.

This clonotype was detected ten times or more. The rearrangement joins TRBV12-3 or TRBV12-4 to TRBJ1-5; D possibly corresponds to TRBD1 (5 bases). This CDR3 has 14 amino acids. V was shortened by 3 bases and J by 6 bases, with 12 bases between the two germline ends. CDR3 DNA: TGTGCCAGCAGTTTGATGGGGGAGGGTCAGCCCCAGCATTTT. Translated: CASSLMGEGQPQHF.

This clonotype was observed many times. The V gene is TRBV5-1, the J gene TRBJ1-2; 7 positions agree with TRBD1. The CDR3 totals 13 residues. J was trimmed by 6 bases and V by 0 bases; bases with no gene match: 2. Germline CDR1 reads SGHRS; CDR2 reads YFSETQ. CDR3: CASSLEQGNGYTF. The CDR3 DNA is TGCGCCAGCAGCTTGGAACAGGGGAATGGCTACACCTTC.

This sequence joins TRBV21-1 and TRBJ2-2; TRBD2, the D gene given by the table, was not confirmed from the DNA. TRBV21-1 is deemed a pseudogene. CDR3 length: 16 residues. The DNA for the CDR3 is TGTGCCAGCAGCGCTATTAGGCCTCCCCCGACCGGGGAGCTGTTTTTT. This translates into CASSAIRPPPTGELFF.

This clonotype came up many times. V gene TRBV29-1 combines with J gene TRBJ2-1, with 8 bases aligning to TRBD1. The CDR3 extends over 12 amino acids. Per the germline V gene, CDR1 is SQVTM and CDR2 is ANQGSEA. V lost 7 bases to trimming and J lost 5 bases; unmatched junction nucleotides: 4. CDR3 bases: TGCAGCGCAGGGGGCTCAGACAATGAGCAGTTCTTC. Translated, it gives CSAGGSDNEQFF.

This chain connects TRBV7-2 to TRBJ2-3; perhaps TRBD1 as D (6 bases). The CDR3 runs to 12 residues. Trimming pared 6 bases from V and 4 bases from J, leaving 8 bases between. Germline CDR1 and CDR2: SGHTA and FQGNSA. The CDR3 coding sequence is TGTGCCAGCAGGAACAGGGCAGATACGCAGTATTTT. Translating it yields CASRNRADTQYF.

CDR3: CASSLAWDEQFF. CDR3 sequence (DNA): TGTGCCAGCAGCTTGGCCTGGGATGAGCAGTTCTTC. V usage is TRBV5-5 and J usage is TRBJ2-1; D not resolved. V was cut by 0 bases and J by 8 bases, with 6 bases left in between. Looked up from germline, CDR1 is SGHKS and CDR2 is YYEKEE (reference sequence). CDR3 size: 12 residues.

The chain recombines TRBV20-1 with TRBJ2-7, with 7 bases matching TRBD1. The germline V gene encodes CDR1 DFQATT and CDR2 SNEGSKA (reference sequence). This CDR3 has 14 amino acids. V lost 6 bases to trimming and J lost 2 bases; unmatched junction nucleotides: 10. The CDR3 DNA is TGCAGTGCCCTAAGTACGACAGGGACCTACGAGCAGTACTTC. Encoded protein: CSALSTTGTYEQYF.

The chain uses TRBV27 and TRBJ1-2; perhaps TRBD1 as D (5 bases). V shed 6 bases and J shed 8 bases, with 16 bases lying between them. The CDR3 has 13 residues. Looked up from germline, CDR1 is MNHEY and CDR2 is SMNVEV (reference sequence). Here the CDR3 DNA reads TGTGCCAGCAGGCCCAGGGCCTTAGGGGGCTACACCTTC. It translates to CASRPRALGGYTF.